A selection of T cell receptor beta chains follows, all from one sample in a study of post-analysis software for immune sequencing data. MiXCR, run by TCRdb on the PCR reads, gives a single entry per CDR3 protein. The sample comprises roughly 540,000 distinct CDR3 sequences, 30% to 40% of which are singletons, and 6% rests with the top ten. The specimen was blood. The receptors come from a girl under 18 with multiple sclerosis. Both conserved end residues are part of each CDR3. A D gene is named only where the DNA matches it firmly. Clone size is given for some rows only: seen once, a few or many times, or a class if the clone is expanded.

d_gene | j_gene | abundance | v_gene | CDR3nt | CDR3aa
TRBD2 | TRBJ2-5 | - | TRBV20-1 | TGCAGTGCTAGGGAAGCGGGACGGCCTGAGGAGCAGTACTTC | CSAREAGRPEEQYF
- | TRBJ2-7 | - | TRBV12-3/TRBV12-4 | TGTGCCAGCAGTCTGCAAGAGATCCAGTACTTC | CASSLQEIQYF
- | TRBJ2-1 | once | TRBV7-9 | TGTGCCAGCAGCGCCCGGGACGGGGGGCAGGTTGAGCAGTTCTTC | CASSARDGGQVEQFF
- | TRBJ2-3 | - | TRBV7-7 | TGTGCTAGCAGCTCGGATGTTGTGGCTTCGCAGTATTTT | CASSSDVVASQYF
- | TRBJ2-7 | few | TRBV5-1 | TGCGCCAGCAGCTTGGATATCGCCGGCGAGTTCGTGGACGAGCAGTACTTC | CASSLDIAGEFVDEQYF
- | TRBJ2-1 | many | TRBV10-3 | TGTGCCACAGCGGCAAACTCCTACAATGAGCAGTTCTTC | CATAANSYNEQFF
TRBD1 | TRBJ2-3 | - | TRBV5-1 | TGCGCCAGCAGCTTGACGGGACAGGGCCTGGATACGCAGTATTTT | CASSLTGQGLDTQYF
- | TRBJ2-5 | few | TRBV11-2 | TGTGCCAGCAGCTTAGTCCACCAAGAGACCCAGTACTTC | CASSLVHQETQYF
- | TRBJ1-1 | - | TRBV15 | TGTGCCACCAGCAAAACAGGGGAAGCTTTCTTT | CATSKTGEAFF
- | TRBJ2-3 | - | TRBV7-3 | TGTGCCAGCAGCTCCCGGGACCCCACAGATACGCAGTATTTT | CASSSRDPTDTQYF
- | TRBJ1-2 | - | TRBV2 | TGTGCCAGCAGTGAATCACTTGGGGGCTACACCTTC | CASSESLGGYTF
- | TRBJ2-1 | - | TRBV11-2 | TGTGCCAGCAGCTTAGATATAATCAGTGAGCAGTTCTTC | CASSLDIISEQFF
- | TRBJ2-5 | - | TRBV29-1 | TGCAGCGTTGAAATCCTAGTTAAGGAGACCCAGTACTTC | CSVEILVKETQYF
TRBD2 | TRBJ2-1 | - | TRBV4-2 | TGTGCCAGCAGCCAAGTCCACTTAGCGGGGAACACCTACAATGAGCAGTTCTTC | CASSQVHLAGNTYNEQFF
- | TRBJ2-6 | - | TRBV4-2 | TGTGCCAGCCTGGGCGGCTCTGGGGCCAACGTCCTGACTTTC | CASLGGSGANVLTF
- | TRBJ2-1 | - | TRBV3-1 | TGTGCCAGCAGCCAAGAATTAGCGGTAGACAATGAGCAGTTCTTC | CASSQELAVDNEQFF
- | TRBJ2-7 | - | TRBV6-1 | TGTGCCAGCAGTGAAGCGCCGGACAGAAGGGCCTACGAGCAGTACTTC | CASSEAPDRRAYEQYF
- | TRBJ2-5 | few | TRBV7-2 | TGTGCCAGCAGCTTAAATAGTGGGGGGGAGACCCAGTACTTC | CASSLNSGGETQYF
TRBD1 | TRBJ2-3 | few | TRBV10-2 | TGCGCCAGCAGATCGACAGGGAACACAGATACGCAGTATTTT | CASRSTGNTDTQYF
TRBD1 | TRBJ1-2 | many | TRBV6-1 | TGTGCCAGCAGTCCGCCGACAGGGACCCTCTATGGCTACACCTTC | CASSPPTGTLYGYTF
TRBD2 | TRBJ2-7 | few | TRBV20-1 | TGCAGTGCAAGGGGACTAGCGGTGACCTTTAACGAGCAGTACTTC | CSARGLAVTFNEQYF
- | TRBJ2-7 | - | TRBV5-1 | TGCGCCAGCAGCTGGGCTAAGGGGACCGATCCATCCTACGAGCAGTACTTC | CASSWAKGTDPSYEQYF
TRBD2 | TRBJ2-5 | - | TRBV9 | TGTGCCAGCAGCGTAACGGGGGGGGCCGAAGTAGAGGCCCAGTACTTC | CASSVTGGAEVEAQYF
- | TRBJ2-1 | - | TRBV20-1 | TGCAGTGCCCGGGCCCGGGGACCTTACAATGAGCAGTTCTTC | CSARARGPYNEQFF
- | TRBJ2-6 | - | TRBV7-8 | TGTGCCAGCAGCCAGATAGTACGAGGGGCTGGGGCCAACGTCCTGACTTTC | CASSQIVRGAGANVLTF
- | TRBJ2-1 | few | TRBV3-1 | TGTGCCAGCAGCCAAGATAGCGAGCTGGAGTTCTTC | CASSQDSELEFF
- | TRBJ2-7 | - | TRBV10-3 | TGTGCCATCAGTGAAAAGGAGTGGGACGAGCAGTACTTC | CAISEKEWDEQYF
- | TRBJ1-5 | - | TRBV20-1 | TGCAGTGCTAGTTTTACTAGCAATCAGCCCCAGCATTTT | CSASFTSNQPQHF
- | TRBJ2-5 | - | TRBV7-8 | TGTGCCAGCAGCTTATATCAGGGGCGCAGGGAGACCCAGTACTTC | CASSLYQGRRETQYF
- | TRBJ2-4 | few | TRBV18 | TGTGCCAGCTCGCTGAGAGGCGAAAACATTCAGTACTTC | CASSLRGENIQYF
- | TRBJ1-4 | once | TRBV3-1 | TGTGCCAGCAGCCAACCGGGACGGCTTAATGAAAAACTGTTTTTT | CASSQPGRLNEKLFF
TRBD2 | TRBJ2-1 | - | TRBV6-5 | TGTGCCAGCAGCCACTGGCGGGGGGGCATTAATGAGCAGTTCTTC | CASSHWRGGINEQFF
TRBD1 | TRBJ2-3 | - | TRBV5-1 | TGCGCCAGCACCATACAGGGGAGTAACACAGATACGCAGTATTTT | CASTIQGSNTDTQYF
- | TRBJ2-7 | few | TRBV5-6 | TGTGCCAGCAGCGGTTGGCGGGACGAGCAGTACTTC | CASSGWRDEQYF
- | TRBJ2-5 | few | TRBV7-2 | TGTGCCAGCAGCTTGGGGGGGGCGATTGGAGAGACCCAGTACTTC | CASSLGGAIGETQYF
- | TRBJ1-1 | few | TRBV20-1 | TGCAGTGCTAGGACAGCCGTCCTTCTTAACACTGAAGCTTTCTTT | CSARTAVLLNTEAFF
TRBD1 | TRBJ1-4 | few | TRBV5-1 | TGCGCCAGCAGCTTGAGGACAGGCGGACAGGAAAAACTGTTTTTT | CASSLRTGGQEKLFF
TRBD1 | TRBJ2-5 | - | TRBV19 | TGTGCCAGTAGGAAGGAGACAGGGGGCGCAGAGACCCAGTACTTC | CASRKETGGAETQYF
TRBD2 | TRBJ2-5 | once | TRBV4-2 | TGTGCCAGCAGCCAAGTAACTAGCGGGGGGTTACAAGAGACCCAGTACTTC | CASSQVTSGGLQETQYF
- | TRBJ2-7 | - | TRBV4-1 | TGCGCCAGCAGCCAAGAGCCGTACTACGAGCAGTACTTC | CASSQEPYYEQYF
TRBD2 | TRBJ2-3 | - | TRBV7-2 | TGTGCCAGCAGCTTGTTGGGCGGGGGGGTCGGCACAGATACGCAGTATTTT | CASSLLGGGVGTDTQYF
- | TRBJ2-3 | - | TRBV29-1 | TGCAGCGTTGTCGCCGGGGACGGATTCACAGATACGCAGTATTTT | CSVVAGDGFTDTQYF
- | TRBJ2-7 | - | TRBV11-1 | TGTGCCAGCAGCTTAGGGGCGGCGGCCTACGAGCAGTACTTC | CASSLGAAAYEQYF
- | TRBJ1-1 | few | TRBV20-1 | TGCAGTGCTAGGGTAGGCTTGAACACTGAAGCTTTCTTT | CSARVGLNTEAFF
- | TRBJ2-1 | few | TRBV12-3/TRBV12-4 | TGTGCCAGCAGTTTAGGTCTAGGGTTTTGGGGCTCCTACAATGAGCAGTTCTTC | CASSLGLGFWGSYNEQFF
- | TRBJ2-1 | - | TRBV5-1 | TGCGCCAGCAGCGACCCCCTGGCAATCAATGAGCAGTTCTTC | CASSDPLAINEQFF
- | TRBJ1-1 | - | TRBV3-1 | TGTGCCAGCAGTCAACGTTCAGGCGGAAGGATCATGAACACTGAAGCTTTCTTT | CASSQRSGGRIMNTEAFF
- | TRBJ2-3 | once | TRBV5-5 | TGTGCCAGCAGCTTGGTCGAAGGGTCGCCCACAGATACGCGGTATTTT | CASSLVEGSPTDTRYF
TRBD2 | TRBJ2-7 | few | TRBV7-9 | TGTGCCAGCAGCTTCGACCTAGCGGGGGCAAGCTCCTACGAGCAGTACTTC | CASSFDLAGASSYEQYF
- | TRBJ1-6 | - | TRBV11-2 | TGTGCCAGCAGCTTAGTCTGGGGGGAGCCCCTCCACTTT | CASSLVWGEPLHF
- | TRBJ1-2 | - | TRBV20-1 | TGCAGTGCTAGAGATGGGAGAGTAGGGGCGCCTAACTATGGCTACACCTTC | CSARDGRVGAPNYGYTF
- | TRBJ2-1 | once | TRBV3-1 | TGTGCCAGCAGCCAAAACAGGGCCTCCGAGCAGTTCTTC | CASSQNRASEQFF
- | TRBJ1-1 | few | TRBV5-1 | TGCGCCAGCAGCTCTAATGACAGGCCGTACACTGAAGCTTTCTTT | CASSSNDRPYTEAFF